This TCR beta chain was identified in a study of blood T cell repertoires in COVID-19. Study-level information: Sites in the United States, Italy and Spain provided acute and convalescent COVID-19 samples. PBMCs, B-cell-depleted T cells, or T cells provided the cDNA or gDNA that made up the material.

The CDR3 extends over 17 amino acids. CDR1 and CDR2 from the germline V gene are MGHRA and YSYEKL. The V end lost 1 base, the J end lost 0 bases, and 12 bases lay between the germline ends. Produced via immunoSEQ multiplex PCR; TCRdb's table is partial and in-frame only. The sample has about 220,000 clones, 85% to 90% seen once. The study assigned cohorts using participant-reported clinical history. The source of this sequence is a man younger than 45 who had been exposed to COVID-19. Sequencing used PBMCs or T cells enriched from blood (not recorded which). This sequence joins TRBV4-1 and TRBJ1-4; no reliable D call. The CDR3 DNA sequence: TGCGCCAGCAGCCAAGTGGTAGCCGGCACAACTAATGAAAAACTGTTTTTT. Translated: CASSQVVAGTTNEKLFF.